Each of the 18 T cell receptor beta chains below was sequenced from the same sample in a study of blood T cells in healthy people across ages. It was with a sample-barcoded 5' primer and a J-beta primer mix that a second PCR of about 7 to 12 cycles was run. MiXCR, run by TCRdb on the 5' RACE reads, gives a single entry per CDR3 protein. Of hundreds of thousands of distinct CDR3 sequences listed, under 45% are singletons. What was sequenced was blood. These TCRs come from a man aged 55 to 70 in good health.

This sequence joins TRBV6-5 and TRBJ2-1; 7 bases are a match to TRBD1. Germline CDR1 and CDR2: MNHEY and SVGAGI. CDR3 length: 18 residues. J gave up 10 bases and V 0 bases, and 18 bases lay outside the gene matches. The CDR3 is CASSYSSRQRGGLYEQFF. The DNA for the CDR3 is TGTGCCAGCAGTTACTCGAGTCGCCAGCGAGGGGGCCTCTACGAGCAGTTCTTC.

This chain connects TRBV27 to TRBJ1-2; TRBD1 is a possible D gene (5 bases). Germline V lookup: CDR1 MNHEY, CDR2 SMNVEV (reference sequence). The V end was cut by 6 bases, the J end by 7 bases, with 21 bases between. CDR3 length: 15 residues. The DNA of the CDR3 is TGTGCCAGCAGGCCGTATCAGGGCTATGACGGTGGCTACACCTTC. Translation: CASRPYQGYDGGYTF.

The rearrangement uses TRBV4-1 and TRBJ2-5; 7 bases align to TRBD1. With V trimmed by 3 bases and J by 2 bases, 18 bases remained unmatched. The germline V gene has CDR1 MGHRA and CDR2 YSYEKL. The CDR3 is 19 residues long. CDR3 residues: CASSQTGSEVPSFQETQYF. The CDR3 DNA reads as TGCGCCAGCAGCCAGACAGGGTCGGAGGTCCCATCCTTTCAAGAGACCCAGTACTTC.

This chain links TRBV18 with TRBJ2-5, with D maybe TRBD2 (5 bases). The CDR3 has 14 amino acids. CDR1 is KGHSH and CDR2 is LQKENI in the germline V gene. Trimming took off 6 bases at V and 4 bases at J, with 15 bases between the two ends. The CDR3, as DNA: TGTGCCAGCTCCTTATCCGGGATGGGAGAGACCCAGTACTTC. Translated, it gives CASSLSGMGETQYF. The entire variable domain, with the rest obtained from reference TRBV18 and TRBJ2-5, is as follows: NAGVMQNPRHLVRRRGQEARLRCSPMKGHSHVYWYRQLPEEGLKFMVYLQKENIIDESGMPKERFSAEFPKEGPSILRIQQVVRGDSAAYFCASSLSGMGETQYFGPGTRLLVL.

This clonotype has at least ten counts. The V gene is TRBV20-1, the J gene TRBJ2-4, with 9 positions matching TRBD1. The germline CDR1 and CDR2 sequences are DFQATT and SNEGSKA (reference sequence). The length of the CDR3 is 14 residues. With 1 base clipped from V and 6 bases from J, the junction kept 4 bases outside the gene matches. The CDR3 DNA sequence: TGCAGTGCTAGAGCGAACAGGGGGCGAAACATTCAGTACTTC. Translating gives CSARANRGRNIQYF.

The rearrangement links TRBV6-5 to TRBJ2-1, with 9 bases aligning to TRBD1. CDR1 MNHEY and CDR2 SVGAGI come from the germline V gene. V dropped 3 bases and J dropped 6; count of bases not matched to a gene: 9. The length of the CDR3 is 16 residues. The DNA for the CDR3 is TGTGCCAGCAGTTATCCCCGACAGGGGGATAGCAATGAGCAGTTCTTC. It specifies CASSYPRQGDSNEQFF.

The rearrangement joins TRBV6-2 or TRBV6-3 to TRBJ1-5, with 10 bases aligning to TRBD1. This CDR3 comprises 17 residues. Per germline, CDR1 MNHEY and CDR2 SVGEGT. The trim removed 5 bases at V and 5 bases at J, leaving 12 bases unmatched. DNA of the CDR3: TGTGCCAGCAGTCCCAGACTGACAGGGGGCGGACATCAGCCCCAGCATTTT. This gives the protein CASSPRLTGGGHQPQHF.

The J gene is TRBJ1-2, the V gene TRBV6-1, with a possible D match to TRBD1 (5 bases). Germline-derived CDR1 and CDR2 are MNHNS and SASEGT. The CDR3 is 15 residues long. Trimming removed 5 bases from V and 5 bases from J, with 18 bases in between. This chain's CDR3 is CASSLTALKFYGYTF. The DNA for the CDR3 is TGTGCCAGCAGTCTGACAGCACTTAAGTTTTATGGCTACACCTTC.

This clonotype was recorded a few times. V usage is TRBV9 and J usage is TRBJ2-1, with D uncertain. The CDR3 contains 15 residues. Trimming shortened V by 0 bases and J by 0 bases, and 7 bases separated the two germline ends. CDR1 is SGDLS and CDR2 is YYNGEE in the germline V gene. The CDR3 region is CASSVGSSSYNEQFF. CDR3 sequence (DNA): TGTGCCAGCAGCGTAGGGTCTAGCTCCTACAATGAGCAGTTCTTC.

The chain combines TRBV14 with TRBJ1-5; D is ambiguous. The length of the CDR3 is 13 residues. Trimming took 1 base from V and 5 from J, leaving 6 bases between them. Germline V gene lookup returns CDR1 SGHDN and CDR2 FVKESK. Written as DNA, the CDR3 is TGTGCCAGCAGCCAAGGCAGTTATCAGCCCCAGCATTTT. This translates into CASSQGSYQPQHF.

J is TRBJ1-6 and V is TRBV2; no clear D gene. The germline V gene has CDR1 SNHLY and CDR2 FYNNEI. The CDR3 sequence is 14 residues long. V gave up 3 bases and J gave up 7 bases, with 10 bases separating them. Here the CDR3 reads CASSEGRGNSPLHF. CDR3 DNA: TGTGCCAGCAGTGAGGGGAGAGGGAATTCACCCCTCCACTTT.

The rearrangement joins TRBV5-1 to TRBJ2-3; either TRBD1 or TRBD2 may supply D (5 bases each). Trimming shortened V by 2 bases and J by 2 bases, and 9 bases separated the two germline ends. CDR3 length: 14 amino acids. Germline lookup yields CDR1 SGHRS and CDR2 YFSETQ. In DNA, the CDR3 is TGCGCCAGCAGCTTTTGGGACGCCACAGATACGCAGTATTTT. It is translated as CASSFWDATDTQYF.

V usage is TRBV6-2 or TRBV6-3 and J usage is TRBJ1-1; no firm D call. Trimming shortened V by 3 bases and J by 4 bases, and 12 bases separated the two germline ends. CDR3 length: 14 residues. Germline CDR1 reads MNHEY; CDR2 reads SVGEGT. The CDR3 coding sequence is TGTGCCAGCAGTTATGGCGGGGTAGGCACTGAAGCTTTCTTT. Protein sequence: CASSYGGVGTEAFF.

CDR3 in DNA: TGCAGCGTTTACAGGGCCCAAGAGACCCAGTACTTC. Its protein is CSVYRAQETQYF. The chain couples TRBV29-1 to TRBJ2-5, with D perhaps matching TRBD1 (6 bases). CDR3 length: 12 residues. Germline V gives CDR1 SQVTM, CDR2 ANQGSEA. The ends were cut back, 5 bases at V and 1 base at J, with 8 bases in the middle. Full variable domain (missing parts from reference TRBV29-1 and TRBJ2-5): SAVISQKPSRDICQRGTSLTIQCQVDSQVTMMFWYRQQPGQSLTLIATANQGSEATYESGFVIDKFPISRPNLTFSTLTVSNMSPEDSSIYLCSVYRAQETQYFGPGTRLLVL.

In regard to this clonotype: A single base separates this from a much larger clone, so it may be a read error. The chain uses TRBV29-1 and TRBJ2-1; D uncertain. Germline V gene data show CDR1 as SQVTM and CDR2 as ANQGSEA. This CDR3 has 14 amino acids. The CDR3 DNA sequence: TGCAGCGTTGAAGATGGGCGACCCTACAATGGGCAGTTCTTC. Translation gives CSVEDGRPYNGQFF.

This chain uses TRBV4-3 with TRBJ2-7, with 7 positions matching TRBD2. The V gene's germline CDR1 is LGHNA and CDR2 YSLEER. This CDR3 spans 16 amino acids. With V trimmed by 0 bases and J by 2 bases, 7 bases remained unmatched. The chain's CDR3 is CASSQDTGGRTYEQYF. The DNA for the CDR3 is TGCGCCAGCAGCCAAGACACGGGGGGACGGACCTACGAGCAGTACTTC.

The V and J genes are TRBV29-1 and TRBJ1-4; D unresolved. Germline CDR1 SQVTM, CDR2 ANQGSEA. Trimming took off 4 bases at V and 4 bases at J, with 10 bases between the two ends. This CDR3 has 13 residues. The CDR3 DNA follows: TGCAGCGTTGTTGGACGGGATAATGAAAAACTGTTTTTT. This translates into CSVVGRDNEKLFF.

The genes are TRBV6-5 and TRBJ1-5; weak D call: TRBD1 (6 bases). This CDR3 region has 13 residues. Trimming stripped 6 bases from V and 6 bases from J, with 12 bases between. CDR1 and CDR2 from the germline V gene are MNHEY and SVGAGI. The CDR3 DNA is TGTGCCAGCAGGGGAGGGGGGAGTCAGCCCCAGCATTTT. Encoded protein: CASRGGGSQPQHF.